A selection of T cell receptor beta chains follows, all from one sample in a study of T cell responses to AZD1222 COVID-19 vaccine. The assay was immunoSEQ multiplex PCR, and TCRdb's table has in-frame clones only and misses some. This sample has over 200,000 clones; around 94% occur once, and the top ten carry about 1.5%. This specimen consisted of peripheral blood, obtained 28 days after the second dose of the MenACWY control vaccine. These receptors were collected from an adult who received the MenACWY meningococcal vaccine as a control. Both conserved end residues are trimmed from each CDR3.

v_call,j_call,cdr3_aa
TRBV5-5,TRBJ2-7,ASSHETAGGYEQY
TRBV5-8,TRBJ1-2,ASSFIRQNYGYT
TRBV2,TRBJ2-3,ASSDSVQSTSTDTQY
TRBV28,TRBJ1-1,ASSLPRTEAF
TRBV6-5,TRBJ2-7,ASSYGGQGAREQY
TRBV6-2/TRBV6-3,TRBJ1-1,ASSYPAGGNTEAF
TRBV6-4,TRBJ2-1,ASSEGTSGHNEQF
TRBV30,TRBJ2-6,AWSWGDSGANVLT
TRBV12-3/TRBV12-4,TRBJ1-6,ASSFLSTSPLH
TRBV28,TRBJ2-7,ASRGQGLSYEQY
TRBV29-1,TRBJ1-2,SVEEEGLGGYT
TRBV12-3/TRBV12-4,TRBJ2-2,ASSLGGTRELF
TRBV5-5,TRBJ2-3,ASSLGKGDTQY
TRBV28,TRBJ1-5,ASSLGYNQPQH
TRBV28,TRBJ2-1,ASSSLGQGTYNEQF
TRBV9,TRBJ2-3,ASSVGVGDTQY
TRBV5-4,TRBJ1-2,ASRLVPRGRSKDGYT
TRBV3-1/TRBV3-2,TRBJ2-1,ASSQEDLEQF
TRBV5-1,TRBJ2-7,ASSRDRRTYEQY
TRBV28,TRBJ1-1,ASSSDRKAF
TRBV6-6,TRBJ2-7,ASSYGESYEQY
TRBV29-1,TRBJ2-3,SVAGVGGGTDTQY
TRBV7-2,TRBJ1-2,ASSLAGTGGSYGYT
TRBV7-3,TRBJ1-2,ASSPGQGYGYT
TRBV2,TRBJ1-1,ASRRGQGTNDEAF
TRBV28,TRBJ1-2,ASSTGYGYT
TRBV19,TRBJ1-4,ASRSEDEKLF
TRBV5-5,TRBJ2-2,ASSLDRGPAGELF
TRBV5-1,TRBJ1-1,ASEGASSEAF
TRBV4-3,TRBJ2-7,ASSQDRGSADEQY
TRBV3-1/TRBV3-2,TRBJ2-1,ASSPLGNEQF
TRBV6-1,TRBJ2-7,ASSDGTSAYEQY